This note documents a single T cell receptor beta chain sequence. Its antigen is undetermined. This sample stems from a study of CD8 T cells in Susac syndrome. Study observations and caveats: Detection of Susac-specific public clones gave 15 to 20 in total CD8+ repertoires and 5 or 6 in CD8+ TEMRA repertoires.

Reverse transcription used roughly 0.5 to 1 ug RNA and random hexamers. TCRdb re-called the immunoSEQ multiplex PCR reads through MiXCR, storing one row per CDR3 protein. The sample consists of around 200,000 distinct CDR3 sequences, about 95% of them appearing once. CDR1 is MNHEY and CDR2 is SVGAGI in the germline V gene. There are 15 residues in the CDR3. Unmatched junction bases numbered 4, after V lost 5 bases and J lost 3 bases. The diagnostic criteria were recently defined, and patients with Susac syndrome met them for definite or probable disease. The clonotype comes from a human donor with Susac syndrome. The sequenced sample was CD8+ T cells from PBMCs. This rearrangement joins TRBV6-5 to TRBJ1-4; 9 bases align to TRBD1. CDR3 protein: CASSPQGAANEKLFF. The CDR3 DNA is TGTGCCAGCAGTCCACAGGGGGCAGCTAATGAAAAACTGTTTTTT.